This T cell receptor (beta chain) was captured in a study of blood T cell repertoires in COVID-19. About the research overall: Both acute and convalescent COVID-19 samples were obtained from the United States, Italy and Spain.

Those who participated ranged in age from about 18 to 89 years and resided in about two dozen US areas. Self-reported history from a screening survey and questionnaire set each donor's cohort. Germline CDR1 reads LNHNV; CDR2 reads YYDKDF (reference sequence). With V trimmed by 4 bases and J by 8 bases, 11 bases remained unmatched. The CDR3 is made up of 15 amino acids. TCRdb's copy holds only in-frame clones and misses some; the assay was immunoSEQ multiplex PCR. In the table there are around 150,000 clones, approximately 88% of which are singletons. The sequence derives from a woman in her sixties who had recovered from COVID-19. The sequenced sample consisted of PBMCs or T cells enriched from blood (not recorded which). V is TRBV15 and J is TRBJ2-1; 7 bases match TRBD1. In DNA form, the CDR3 reads TGTGCCACCAGCAACTTGGCAGGGGGTTACGATGAGCAGTTCTTC. Protein product: CATSNLAGGYDEQFF.